Included here is one TCR beta chain sequence, with context. Its antigen is not known. Only in-frame clones appear in the TCRdb table, and some are missing; sequencing was by immunoSEQ multiplex PCR. The sample yields 80,000 to 100,000 clones, around nine tenths seen once. The record originates from a study of T cell responses to AZD1222 COVID-19 vaccine. Study-wide findings and caveats: Mostly white British, mostly female donors; authors suggested clonal diversity may be underestimated.

The CDR3 consists of 16 residues. Per germline, CDR1 MNHNS and CDR2 SASEGT. Trimming took off 4 bases at V and 0 bases at J, with 16 bases between the two ends. Second doses that came at about 4 or about 12 weeks were put together. The rearrangement links TRBV6-1 to TRBJ2-7, with a possible D match to TRBD2 (6 bases). This receptor was obtained from an adult who received the AZD1222 COVID-19 vaccine. The source was peripheral blood, collected 28 days after the second AZD1222 dose. This CDR3 is CASSVLARTSSYEQYF. The DNA of the CDR3 is TGTGCCAGCAGTGTACTAGCCCGGACGAGCTCCTACGAGCAGTACTTC.